The 9 T cell receptor beta chains in this list originate from one sample, sequenced in a study of identifying expanded T cells in peripheral blood. Profiled with immunoSEQ multiplex PCR; TCRdb holds only in-frame clones, not every one. The table has 95,000 to 100,000 clones, roughly 89% seen once. Sequenced material: blood. Receptors originate from a person aged 18 to 75 in good health.

This clone has only a few counts. The chain recombines TRBV6-1 with TRBJ1-2, with D unclear. The CDR3 totals 13 residues. Germline V gives CDR1 MNHNS, CDR2 SASEGT. Trimming pared 2 bases from V and 7 bases from J, leaving 11 bases between. The CDR3 region has the DNA TGTGCCAGCAGTGAATCGTTTGGGCGTGGCTACACCTTC. Protein: CASSESFGRGYTF.

This chain connects TRBV2 to TRBJ1-2, with 7 bases matching TRBD1. This CDR3 spans 14 amino acids. CDR1 is SNHLY, CDR2 FYNNEI, per germline. Trimming took 4 bases from V and 4 from J; bases not matched to a gene: 6. CDR3 sequence reads: CASSATGSPYGYTF. The CDR3 DNA is TGTGCCAGCAGTGCGACAGGGAGCCCCTATGGCTACACCTTC.

The gene calls are TRBV7-7 and TRBJ2-1, with a weak D call TRBD2 (6 bases). Germline assignment: CDR1 SSHAT and CDR2 FNYEAQ (reference sequence). The CDR3 extends over 15 amino acids. Deletions cut 1 base from V and 7 bases from J, with 14 bases between. The CDR3 DNA reads TGTGCCAGCAGCTTAGGGCCTGCGGCGGGGAATGAGCAGTTCTTC. It translates to CASSLGPAAGNEQFF.

V gene TRBV2 combines with J gene TRBJ1-6, with D unresolved. Germline lookup yields CDR1 SNHLY and CDR2 FYNNEI. This CDR3 is built from 20 residues. With 3 bases removed from V and 0 bases from J, the gap between germline ends came to 21 bases. CDR3: CASSDGLDADWNSYNSPLHF. CDR3 bases: TGTGCCAGCAGTGATGGCTTAGACGCCGACTGGAACTCCTATAATTCACCCCTCCACTTT.

The chain carries TRBV18 and TRBJ2-3; 11 nucleotides align to TRBD2. Losses at the gene ends were 6 bases for V and 4 bases for J; bases not matched to a gene: 12. Germline V gene sequence: CDR1 KGHSH, CDR2 LQKENI. The CDR3 extends over 17 amino acids. The CDR3 nucleotides read TGTGCCAGCTCCATACTAGCGGGGGTAAAGAAGGCAGATACGCAGTATTTT. It codes for CASSILAGVKKADTQYF.

The V and J genes are TRBV9 and TRBJ2-1; D is unclear. CDR3 length: 14 residues. Deletions cut 4 bases from V and 1 base from J, with 9 bases between. Per germline, CDR1 SGDLS and CDR2 YYNGEE. CDR3 nucleotide sequence: TGTGCCAGCAGCCCACGACCTTCCTACAATGAGCAGTTCTTC. Protein: CASSPRPSYNEQFF.

The V call is TRBV27, the J call TRBJ1-1, with 8 bases matching TRBD1. V was pared by 6 bases and J by 1 base, with 16 bases of the junction left unmatched. Germline V gene lookup returns CDR1 MNHEY and CDR2 SMNVEV (reference sequence). CDR3 length equals 18 residues. CDR3 sequence: CASRLTGGLRPANTEAFF. The CDR3 DNA reads as TGTGCCAGCAGACTCACAGGGGGGCTCAGACCTGCGAACACTGAAGCTTTCTTT.

The V call is TRBV2, the J call TRBJ1-5, with D perhaps TRBD1 (5 bases). The V and J ends lost 5 bases and 1 base respectively, with 12 bases between them. The CDR3 length is 15 residues. CDR1 and CDR2 from the germline V gene are SNHLY and FYNNEI. CDR3 region: CASSIRDLSNQPQHF. CDR3 nucleotides: TGTGCCAGCAGTATTAGGGACTTGAGCAATCAGCCCCAGCATTTT.

The J gene is TRBJ2-1, the V gene TRBV5-6, with D perhaps TRBD1 or TRBD2 (5 bases each). From germline, CDR1 is SGHDT and CDR2 YYEEEE. The V end lost 4 bases, the J end lost 5 bases, and 13 bases lay between the germline ends. The CDR3 has 14 residues. In DNA form, the CDR3 reads TGTGCCAGCAGCGAGGGGACGGTTAACAATGAGCAGTTCTTC. This translates into CASSEGTVNNEQFF.